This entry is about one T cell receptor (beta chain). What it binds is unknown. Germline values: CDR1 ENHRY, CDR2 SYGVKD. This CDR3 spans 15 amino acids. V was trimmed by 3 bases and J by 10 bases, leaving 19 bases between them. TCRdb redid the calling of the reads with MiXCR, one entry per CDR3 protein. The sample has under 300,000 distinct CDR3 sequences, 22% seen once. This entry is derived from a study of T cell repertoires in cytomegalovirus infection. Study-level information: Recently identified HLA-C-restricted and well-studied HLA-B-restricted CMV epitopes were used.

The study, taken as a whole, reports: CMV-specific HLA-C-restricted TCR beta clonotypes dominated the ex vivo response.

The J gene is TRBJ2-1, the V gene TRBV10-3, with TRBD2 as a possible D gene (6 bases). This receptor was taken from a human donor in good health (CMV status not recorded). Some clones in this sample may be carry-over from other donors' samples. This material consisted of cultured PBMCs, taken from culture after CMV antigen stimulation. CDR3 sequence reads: CAISDQPGRVSEQFF. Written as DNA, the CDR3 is TGTGCCATCAGTGACCAACCCGGGAGAGTTTCGGAGCAGTTCTTC.